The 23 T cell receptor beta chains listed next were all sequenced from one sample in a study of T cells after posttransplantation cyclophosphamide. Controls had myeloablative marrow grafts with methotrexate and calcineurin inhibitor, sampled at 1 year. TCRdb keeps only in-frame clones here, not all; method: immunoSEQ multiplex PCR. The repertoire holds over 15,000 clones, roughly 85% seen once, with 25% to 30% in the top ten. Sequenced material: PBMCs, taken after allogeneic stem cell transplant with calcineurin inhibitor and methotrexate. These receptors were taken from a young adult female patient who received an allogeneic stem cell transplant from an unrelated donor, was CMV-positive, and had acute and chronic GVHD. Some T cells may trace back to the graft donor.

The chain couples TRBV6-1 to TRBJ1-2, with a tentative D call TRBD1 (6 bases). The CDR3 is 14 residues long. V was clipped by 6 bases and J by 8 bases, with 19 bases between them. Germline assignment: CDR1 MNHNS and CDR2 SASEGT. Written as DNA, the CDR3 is TGTGCCAGCAGCCAGGGGACAACGGGTGTAGGCTACACCTTC. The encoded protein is CASSQGTTGVGYTF.

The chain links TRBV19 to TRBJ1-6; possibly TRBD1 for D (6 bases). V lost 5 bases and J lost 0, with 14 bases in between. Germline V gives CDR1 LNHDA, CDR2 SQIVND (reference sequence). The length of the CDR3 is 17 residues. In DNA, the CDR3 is TGTGCCAGTAGTCCCAGGGACAAGGCCTCCTATAATTCACCCCTCCACTTT. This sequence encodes CASSPRDKASYNSPLHF.

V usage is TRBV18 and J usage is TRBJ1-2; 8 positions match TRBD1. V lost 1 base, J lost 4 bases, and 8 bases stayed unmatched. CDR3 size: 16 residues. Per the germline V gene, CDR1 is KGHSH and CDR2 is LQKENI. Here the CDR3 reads CASSPRVQGAVYGYTF. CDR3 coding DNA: TGTGCCAGCTCACCACGGGTTCAGGGGGCTGTCTATGGCTACACCTTC.

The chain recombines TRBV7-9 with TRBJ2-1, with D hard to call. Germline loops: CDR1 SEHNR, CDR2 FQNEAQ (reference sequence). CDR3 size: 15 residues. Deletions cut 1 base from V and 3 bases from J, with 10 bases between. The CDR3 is CASSLEQPIYNEQFF. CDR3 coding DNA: TGTGCCAGCAGCTTAGAACAGCCAATCTACAATGAGCAGTTCTTC.

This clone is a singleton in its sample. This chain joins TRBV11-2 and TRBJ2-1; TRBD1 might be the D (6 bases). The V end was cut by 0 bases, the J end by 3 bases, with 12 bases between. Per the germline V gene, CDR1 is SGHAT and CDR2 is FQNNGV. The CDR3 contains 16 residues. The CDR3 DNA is TGTGCCAGCAGCTTAGAAGGGGGAGAAGGCTACAATGAGCAGTTCTTC. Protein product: CASSLEGGEGYNEQFF. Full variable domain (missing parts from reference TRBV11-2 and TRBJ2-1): EAGVAQSPRYKIIEKRQSVAFWCNPISGHATLYWYQQILGQGPKLLIQFQNNGVVDDSQLPKDRFSAERLKGVDSTLKIQPAKLEDSAVYLCASSLEGGEGYNEQFFGPGTRLTVL.

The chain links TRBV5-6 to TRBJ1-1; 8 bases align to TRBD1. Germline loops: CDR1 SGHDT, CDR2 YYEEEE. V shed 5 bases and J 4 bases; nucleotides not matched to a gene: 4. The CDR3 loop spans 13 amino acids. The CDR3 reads CASRKTGGTEAFF. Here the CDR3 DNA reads TGTGCCAGCAGAAAAACAGGGGGCACTGAAGCTTTCTTT.

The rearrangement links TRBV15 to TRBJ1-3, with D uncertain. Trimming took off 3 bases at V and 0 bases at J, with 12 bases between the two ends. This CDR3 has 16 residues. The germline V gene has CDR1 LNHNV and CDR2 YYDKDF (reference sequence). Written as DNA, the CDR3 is TGTGCCACCAGCAGGTCGGGAGGACTCTCTGGAAACACCATATATTTT. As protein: CATSRSGGLSGNTIYF.

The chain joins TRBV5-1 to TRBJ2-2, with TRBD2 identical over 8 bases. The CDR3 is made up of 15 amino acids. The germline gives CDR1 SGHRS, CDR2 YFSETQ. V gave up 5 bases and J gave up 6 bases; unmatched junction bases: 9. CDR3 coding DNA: TGCGCCAGCAGGAGGAGCGGGAGAGGTGCCGGGGAGCTGTTTTTT. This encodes CASRRSGRGAGELFF.

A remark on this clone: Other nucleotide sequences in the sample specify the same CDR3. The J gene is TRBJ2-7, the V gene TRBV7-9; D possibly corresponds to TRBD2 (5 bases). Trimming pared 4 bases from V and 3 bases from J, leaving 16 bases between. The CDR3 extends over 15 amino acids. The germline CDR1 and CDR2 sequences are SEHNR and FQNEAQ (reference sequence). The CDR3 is CASSSSERSNYEQYF. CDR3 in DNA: TGTGCCAGCAGCTCGAGTGAGCGGAGTAACTACGAGCAGTACTTC.

The CDR3 sequence: CASSLIGTSGLEKLFF. Written as DNA, the CDR3 is TGTGCCAGCAGTTTAATCGGGACTAGCGGGTTAGAAAAACTGTTTTTT. The genes are TRBV27 and TRBJ1-4; maybe TRBD1 (5 bases). CDR3 size: 16 residues. Germline-derived CDR1 and CDR2 are MNHEY and SMNVEV (reference sequence). The V end lost 2 bases, the J end lost 8 bases, and 18 bases lay between the germline ends.

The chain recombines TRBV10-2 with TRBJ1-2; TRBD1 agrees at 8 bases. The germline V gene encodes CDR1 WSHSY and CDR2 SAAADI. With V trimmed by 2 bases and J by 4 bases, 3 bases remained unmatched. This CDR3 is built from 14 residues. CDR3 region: CASSESGQGYGYTF. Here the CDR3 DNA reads TGCGCCAGCAGTGAGAGTGGACAGGGCTATGGCTACACCTTC.

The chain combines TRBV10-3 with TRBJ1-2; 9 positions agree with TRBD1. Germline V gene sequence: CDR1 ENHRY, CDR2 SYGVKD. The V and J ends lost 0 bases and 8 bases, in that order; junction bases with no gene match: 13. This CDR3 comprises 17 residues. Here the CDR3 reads CAISESPKPQGAGGYTF. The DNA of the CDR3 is TGTGCCATCAGTGAGTCCCCCAAGCCACAGGGGGCGGGAGGCTACACCTTC.

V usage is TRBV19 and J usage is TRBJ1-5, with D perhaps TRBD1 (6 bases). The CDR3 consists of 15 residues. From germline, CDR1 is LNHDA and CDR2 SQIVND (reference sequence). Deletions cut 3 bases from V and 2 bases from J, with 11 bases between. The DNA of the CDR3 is TGTGCCAGTAGTATTAGAGGGGGAGGCAATCAGCCCCAGCATTTT. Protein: CASSIRGGGNQPQHF. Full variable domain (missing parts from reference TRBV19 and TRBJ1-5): DGGITQSPKYLFRKEGQNVTLSCEQNLNHDAMYWYRQDPGQGLRLIYYSQIVNDFQKGDIAEGYSVSREKKESFPLTVTSAQKNPTAFYLCASSIRGGGNQPQHFGDGTRLSIL.

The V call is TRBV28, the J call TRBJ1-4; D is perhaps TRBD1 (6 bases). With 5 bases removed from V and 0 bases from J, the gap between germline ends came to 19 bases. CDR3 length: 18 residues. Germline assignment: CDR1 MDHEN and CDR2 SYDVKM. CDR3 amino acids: CASSGRRGLKATNEKLFF. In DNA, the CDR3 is TGTGCCAGCAGTGGGCGCAGGGGATTGAAGGCAACTAATGAAAAACTGTTTTTT.

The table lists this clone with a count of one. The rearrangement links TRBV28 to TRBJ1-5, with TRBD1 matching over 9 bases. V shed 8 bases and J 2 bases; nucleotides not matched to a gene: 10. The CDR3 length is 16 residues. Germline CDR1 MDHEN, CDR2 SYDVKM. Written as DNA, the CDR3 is TGTGCCAGCGGCATTACGGGACAGGGAGGCAATCAGCCCCAGCATTTT. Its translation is CASGITGQGGNQPQHF.

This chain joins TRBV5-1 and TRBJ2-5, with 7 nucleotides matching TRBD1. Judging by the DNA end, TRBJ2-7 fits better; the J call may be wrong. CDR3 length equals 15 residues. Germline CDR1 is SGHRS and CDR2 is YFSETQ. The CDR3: CASSLATGQTPEQYF. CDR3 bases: TGCGCCAGCAGCTTGGCCACGGGACAGACGCCCGAGCAGTACTTC.

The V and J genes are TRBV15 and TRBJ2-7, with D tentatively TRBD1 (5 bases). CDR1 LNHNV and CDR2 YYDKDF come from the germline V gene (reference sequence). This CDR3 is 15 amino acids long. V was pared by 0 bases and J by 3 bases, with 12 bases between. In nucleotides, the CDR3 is TGTGCCACCAGCAGAGATAGCTCGACAGTCTACGAGCAGTACTTC. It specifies CATSRDSSTVYEQYF.

The CDR3 spells CASSSRQGNTEAFF. For the CDR3, the DNA is TGTGCCAGTAGTTCTCGACAGGGGAACACTGAAGCTTTCTTT. The chain combines TRBV19 with TRBJ1-1; 7 bases fit TRBD1. Germline trimming cut 5 bases from V and 1 base from J; bases unmatched to any gene: 4. This CDR3 contains 14 residues. CDR1 LNHDA and CDR2 SQIVND come from the germline V gene (reference sequence).

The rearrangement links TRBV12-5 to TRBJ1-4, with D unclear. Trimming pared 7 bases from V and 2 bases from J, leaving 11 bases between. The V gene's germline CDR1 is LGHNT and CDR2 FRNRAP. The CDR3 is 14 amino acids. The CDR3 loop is CASAAGITNEKLFF. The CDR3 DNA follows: TGTGCTAGTGCCGCAGGAATCACTAATGAAAAACTGTTTTTT. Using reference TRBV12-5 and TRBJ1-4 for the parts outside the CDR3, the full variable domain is DARVTQTPRHKVTEMGQEVTMRCQPILGHNTVFWYRQTMMQGLELLAYFRNRAPLDDSGMPKDRFSAEMPDATLATLKIQPSEPRDSAVYFCASAAGITNEKLFFGSGTQLSVL.

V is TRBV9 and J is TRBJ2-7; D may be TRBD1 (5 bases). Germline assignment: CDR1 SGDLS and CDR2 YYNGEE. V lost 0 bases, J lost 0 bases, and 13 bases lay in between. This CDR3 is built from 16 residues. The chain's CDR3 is CASSVEWGAPSYEQYF. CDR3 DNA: TGTGCCAGCAGCGTAGAATGGGGCGCCCCCTCCTACGAGCAGTACTTC.

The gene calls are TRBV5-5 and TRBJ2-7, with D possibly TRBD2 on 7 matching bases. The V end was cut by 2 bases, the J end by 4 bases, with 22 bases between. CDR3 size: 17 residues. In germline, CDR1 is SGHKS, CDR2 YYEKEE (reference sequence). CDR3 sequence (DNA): TGTGCCAGCAGCTTCCTCGGCCGGCGGGGGCCGGGTTACGAGCAGTACTTC. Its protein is CASSFLGRRGPGYEQYF.

The CDR3 DNA follows: TGCGCCAGCAGCTTTGGGGCGAGCGCTGAAGCTTTCTTT. This gives the protein CASSFGASAEAFF. The V gene is TRBV5-1, the J gene TRBJ1-1, with D perhaps TRBD1 (5 bases). Germline V gene data show CDR1 as SGHRS and CDR2 as YFSETQ. V gave up 2 bases and J gave up 6 bases, with 11 bases separating them. The CDR3 runs 13 residues.

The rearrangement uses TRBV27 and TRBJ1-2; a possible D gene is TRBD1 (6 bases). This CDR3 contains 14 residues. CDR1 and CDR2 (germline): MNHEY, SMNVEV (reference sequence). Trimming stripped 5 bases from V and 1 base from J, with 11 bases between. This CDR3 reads CASSAGAFNYGYTF. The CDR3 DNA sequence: TGTGCCAGCAGTGCAGGGGCCTTTAACTATGGCTACACCTTC.